One and the same sample provided the 22 T cell receptor beta chains below, sequenced in a study of T cell responses to AZD1222 COVID-19 vaccine. The repertoire was sequenced with immunoSEQ multiplex PCR; TCRdb's copy has only in-frame clones and lacks some. The table lists 95,000 to 150,000 clones, around 82% of them singletons. This sample comprised peripheral blood, obtained on day 0 of AZD1222 vaccination. The receptors originated from an adult in good health.

The CDR3 protein is CASSLAAGVDSPLHF. The CDR3 nucleotides read TGCGCCAGCAGCTTGGCCGCGGGGGTCGATTCACCCCTCCACTTT. The rearrangement uses TRBV5-1 and TRBJ1-6; possible D gene TRBD1, 5 bases. The CDR3 spans 15 residues. The germline CDR1 and CDR2 sequences are SGHRS and YFSETQ. Trimming pared 0 bases from V and 8 bases from J, leaving 12 bases between.

The chain carries TRBV28 and TRBJ1-2; 7 bases are shared with TRBD1. V shed 10 bases, J shed 6 bases, and the junction held 8 bases outside the gene matches. Germline CDR1 and CDR2: MDHEN and SYDVKM. The CDR3 has 12 residues. CDR3 bases: TGTGCCACCGAGGGCAGGGGGGATGGCTACACCTTC. Translation gives CATEGRGDGYTF.

The rearrangement links TRBV10-3 to TRBJ1-5; no clear D. Trimming cost V 0 bases and J 0 bases, with 9 bases left between them. The CDR3 totals 16 residues. Germline values: CDR1 ENHRY, CDR2 SYGVKD. The CDR3 sequence: CAISESAVASNQPQHF. The CDR3 nucleotides are TGTGCCATCAGTGAGTCGGCTGTGGCTAGCAATCAGCCCCAGCATTTT.

The sample holds one count of this clone. The chain links TRBV27 to TRBJ1-1; D is unclear. The V gene lost 8 bases and the J gene lost 1 base, with 11 bases spanning the gap. Per germline, CDR1 MNHEY and CDR2 SMNVEV (reference sequence). The CDR3 covers 13 residues. CDR3 in DNA: TGTGCCAGCTATCCAGATTCGAACACTGAAGCTTTCTTT. It encodes CASYPDSNTEAFF.

This clone was observed a handful of times. V usage is TRBV6-5 and J usage is TRBJ1-2, with D perhaps matching TRBD1 (5 bases). The CDR3 is 14 residues long. V was clipped by 6 bases and J by 5 bases, with 16 bases between them. Germline loops: CDR1 MNHEY, CDR2 SVGAGI. CDR3 residues: CASRPGGAGYGYTF. The DNA for the CDR3 is TGTGCCAGCAGACCGGGAGGGGCAGGTTATGGCTACACCTTC.

The V and J genes are TRBV15 and TRBJ2-3, with D possibly TRBD2 on 6 matching bases. Germline V gene data show CDR1 as LNHNV and CDR2 as YYDKDF (reference sequence). With 5 bases removed from V and 4 bases from J, the gap between germline ends came to 16 bases. The CDR3 is 15 amino acids. CDR3 amino acids: CATSYKVGGSDTQYF. In DNA form, the CDR3 reads TGTGCCACCAGCTATAAAGTCGGGGGTTCAGATACGCAGTATTTT. The full variable domain, its missing parts supplied by reference TRBV15 and TRBJ2-3, is DAMVIQNPRYQVTQFGKPVTLSCSQTLNHNVMYWYQQKSSQAPKLLFHYYDKDFNNEADTPDNFQSRRPNTSFCFLDIRSPGLGDTAMYLCATSYKVGGSDTQYFGPGTRLTVL.

This clone was recorded a few times. The chain couples TRBV11-3 to TRBJ1-3; 8 positions agree with TRBD1. This CDR3 is built from 14 residues. V shed 6 bases and J 3 bases; nucleotides not matched to a gene: 4. Germline V gene data show CDR1 as SGHNT and CDR2 as YENEEA. CDR3 amino acids: CASSSGTGGNTIYF. In nucleotides, the CDR3 is TGTGCCAGCAGTTCCGGGACAGGTGGAAACACCATATATTTT.

The chain combines TRBV20-1 with TRBJ1-2; 8 nucleotides align to TRBD1. Germline lookup yields CDR1 DFQATT and CDR2 SNEGSKA (reference sequence). The CDR3 is made up of 14 amino acids. V lost 3 bases to trimming and J lost 4 bases; unmatched junction nucleotides: 7. For the CDR3, the DNA is TGCAGTGCTAGTCGGACAGGGACCTTCTATGGCTACACCTTC. This codes for CSASRTGTFYGYTF.

The chain couples TRBV9 to TRBJ1-1; D is ambiguous. CDR1 and CDR2 (germline): SGDLS, YYNGEE. The CDR3 length is 16 residues. V lost 0 bases and J lost 0, with 12 bases in between. CDR3 sequence (DNA): TGTGCCAGCAGCGTAGCGGGAGTAAGCCTGAACACTGAAGCTTTCTTT. Residues: CASSVAGVSLNTEAFF.

The V gene is TRBV7-2, the J gene TRBJ2-5, with 14 bases fitting TRBD2. J lost 3 bases, V lost 3 bases, and 6 bases had no gene match. This CDR3 is 17 amino acids long. CDR1 SGHTA and CDR2 FQGNSA come from the germline V gene. The CDR3 bases are TGTGCCAGCAGCTTGGTCTGGACTAGCGGGGGGAAAGAGACCCAGTACTTC. This encodes CASSLVWTSGGKETQYF. Drawing the rest from reference TRBV7-2 and TRBJ2-5, the complete variable domain is GAGVSQSPSNKVTEKGKDVELRCDPISGHTALYWYRQSLGQGLEFLIYFQGNSAPDKSGLPSDRFSAERTGGSVSTLTIQRTQQEDSAVYLCASSLVWTSGGKETQYFGPGTRLLVL.

The chain recombines TRBV9 with TRBJ1-2, with TRBD1 identical over 9 bases. Germline trimming cut 5 bases from V and 8 bases from J; bases unmatched to any gene: 10. CDR3 size: 14 residues. Germline V lookup: CDR1 SGDLS, CDR2 YYNGEE. The CDR3 protein is CASSLTGGLDGYTF. CDR3 bases: TGTGCCAGCAGTCTGACAGGGGGACTCGACGGCTACACCTTC.

V is TRBV3-1 (or the pseudogene TRBV3-2) and J is TRBJ2-7, with D possibly matching TRBD2 (5 bases). Germline V gene sequence: CDR1 LGHDT, CDR2 YNNKEL (reference sequence). Trimming stripped 4 bases from V and 6 bases from J, with 7 bases between. The CDR3 loop spans 11 amino acids. In DNA form, the CDR3 reads TGTGCCAGCAGCCCGGGGTTCGAGCAGTACTTC. Translation gives CASSPGFEQYF.

This rearrangement joins TRBV28 to TRBJ1-2, with unresolved D. The CDR3 loop spans 13 amino acids. Germline CDR1 reads MDHEN; CDR2 reads SYDVKM. Trimming pared 5 bases from V and 4 bases from J, leaving 11 bases between. CDR3 bases: TGTGCCAGCAGTCCCGGAGGGTTCTATGGCTACACCTTC. Residues: CASSPGGFYGYTF.

The CDR3 loop reads CASSERTSGGFEQFF. The CDR3 region has the DNA TGTGCCAGCAGTGAGAGGACTAGCGGGGGGTTCGAGCAGTTCTTC. The rearrangement uses TRBV6-1 and TRBJ2-1; 14 nucleotides match TRBD2. CDR3 size: 15 residues. The germline gives CDR1 MNHNS, CDR2 SASEGT. The trim removed 3 bases at V and 10 bases at J, leaving 5 bases unmatched.

CDR3 region: CASSLRQGLGYTF. As DNA, the CDR3 is TGCGCCAGCAGCTTGCGGCAGGGCCTCGGCTACACCTTC. This rearrangement joins TRBV5-1 to TRBJ1-2, with TRBD1 as a possible D gene (5 bases). The germline V gene has CDR1 SGHRS and CDR2 YFSETQ. V lost 1 base and J lost 8, with 12 bases in between. The CDR3 spans 13 residues.

The chain combines TRBV11-3 with TRBJ1-2; the D gene is possibly TRBD1 (5 bases). In germline, CDR1 is SGHNT, CDR2 YENEEA. The CDR3 contains 14 residues. V lost 0 bases, J lost 2 bases, and 7 bases lay in between. The DNA of the CDR3 is TGTGCCAGCAGCTTAGATGGGGGGAACTATGGCTACACCTTC. It is translated as CASSLDGGNYGYTF.

This clone showed up just once. The chain recombines TRBV6-5 with TRBJ2-1; D not resolved. The CDR3 has 16 residues. V lost 0 bases and J lost 0, with 9 bases in between. Germline V gene lookup returns CDR1 MNHEY and CDR2 SVGAGI. CDR3 nucleotide sequence: TGTGCCAGCAGTTACTCGGCCACATCCTCCTACAATGAGCAGTTCTTC. This translates into CASSYSATSSYNEQFF.

The rearrangement links TRBV19 to TRBJ2-7, with D possibly TRBD1 on 6 matching bases. The CDR3 loop spans 14 amino acids. Germline assignment: CDR1 LNHDA and CDR2 SQIVND (reference sequence). V was pared by 6 bases and J by 5 bases, with 17 bases between. The DNA for the CDR3 is TGTGCCAGTAGCACGACAGGAGCCGGGCACGAGCAGTACTTC. The encoded protein is CASSTTGAGHEQYF. The variable domain in full, with the rest retrieved from reference TRBV19 and TRBJ2-7, is DGGITQSPKYLFRKEGQNVTLSCEQNLNHDAMYWYRQDPGQGLRLIYYSQIVNDFQKGDIAEGYSVSREKKESFPLTVTSAQKNPTAFYLCASSTTGAGHEQYFGPGTRLTVT.

This rearrangement joins TRBV3-1 (or the pseudogene TRBV3-2) to TRBJ1-2; D gene unclear. CDR1 and CDR2 from the germline V gene are LGHDT and YNNKEL (reference sequence). V shed 3 bases and J shed 0 bases, with 8 bases lying between them. This CDR3 contains 14 residues. In DNA, the CDR3 is TGTGCCAGCAGCCATTTACGGTCTAACTATGGCTACACCTTC. Encoded protein: CASSHLRSNYGYTF.

The chain links TRBV5-1 to TRBJ2-1; 7 bases map to TRBD2. CDR1 is SGHRS, CDR2 YFSETQ, per germline. V lost 0 bases, J lost 0 bases, and 6 bases stayed unmatched. The CDR3 is 17 amino acids. The CDR3 DNA reads TGCGCCAGCAGCTTGGTGACTGGCGGGGGCTCCTACAATGAGCAGTTCTTC. Amino acid sequence: CASSLVTGGGSYNEQFF.

This clone was counted a few times. The chain combines TRBV28 with TRBJ1-1; D possibly corresponds to TRBD1 (5 bases). Germline V CDR1 and CDR2: MDHEN, SYDVKM. This CDR3 is built from 15 residues. V was trimmed by 3 bases and J by 0 bases, leaving 11 bases between them. The CDR3 DNA follows: TGTGCCAGCAGTTTGGGGGGACGTATGAACACTGAAGCTTTCTTT. Translating it yields CASSLGGRMNTEAFF.

The V call is TRBV7-2, the J call TRBJ1-1; unclear D gene. Per germline, CDR1 SGHTA and CDR2 FQGNSA. This CDR3 region has 13 residues. Trimming removed 4 bases from V and 9 bases from J, with 15 bases in between. The CDR3 DNA is TGTGCCAGCAGCTCCGACTTGGGCCGGAAAGCTTTCTTT. It specifies CASSSDLGRKAFF.